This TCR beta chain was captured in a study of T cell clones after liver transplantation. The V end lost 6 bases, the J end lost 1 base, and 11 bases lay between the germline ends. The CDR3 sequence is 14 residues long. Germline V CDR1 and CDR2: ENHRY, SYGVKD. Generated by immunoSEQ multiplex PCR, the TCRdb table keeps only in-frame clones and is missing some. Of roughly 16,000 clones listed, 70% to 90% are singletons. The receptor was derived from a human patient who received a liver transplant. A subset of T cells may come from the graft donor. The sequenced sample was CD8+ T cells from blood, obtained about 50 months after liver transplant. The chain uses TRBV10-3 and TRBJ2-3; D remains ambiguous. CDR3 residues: CAIRVGLGTDTQYF. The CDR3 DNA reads TGTGCCATCAGGGTAGGGTTAGGCACAGATACGCAGTATTTT.